The present entry profiles one T cell receptor (beta chain) with its context. The sample comes from a study of blood T cell repertoires in COVID-19. In the study overall: Sample material is recorded as cDNA or gDNA derived from T cells, B-cell-depleted T cells, or PBMCs.

As processed by the authors: Reference gene primer amplification yielded estimated nucleated cell counts. The assay was immunoSEQ multiplex PCR, and TCRdb's table has in-frame clones only and misses some. For V, J and clone size, that table is used; D and trimming come from the DNA. This table holds 250,000 or so clones, about 86% found once. The V gene's germline CDR1 is LNHNV and CDR2 YYDKDF (reference sequence). There are 15 residues in the CDR3. Trimming left V 0 bases short and J 6 bases short, with 14 bases between. The chain has TRBV15 and TRBJ1-2, with D unresolved. The sequenced sample consisted of peripheral blood. This receptor was taken from a man aged 25-40 years with active or convalescent COVID-19. In DNA form, the CDR3 reads TGTGCCACCAGCAGAGAGTTCGGGGTTTCACATGGCTACACCTTC. Translation gives CATSREFGVSHGYTF.